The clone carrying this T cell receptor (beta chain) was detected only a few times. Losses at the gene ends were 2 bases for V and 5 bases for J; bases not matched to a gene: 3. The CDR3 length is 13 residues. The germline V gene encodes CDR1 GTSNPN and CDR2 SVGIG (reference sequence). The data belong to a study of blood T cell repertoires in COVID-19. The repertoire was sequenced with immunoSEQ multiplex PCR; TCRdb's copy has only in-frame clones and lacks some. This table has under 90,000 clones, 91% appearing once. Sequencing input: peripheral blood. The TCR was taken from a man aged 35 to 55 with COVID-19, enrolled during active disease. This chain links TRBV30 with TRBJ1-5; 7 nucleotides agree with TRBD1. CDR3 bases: TGTGCCTGGAGTCGTCAGGGGGATCAGCCCCAGCATTTT. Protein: CAWSRQGDQPQHF.